The T cell receptor beta chain described here comes from a study of ipilimumab plus nivolumab after autologous stem cell transplantation. The repertoire was sequenced with immunoSEQ multiplex PCR; TCRdb's copy has only in-frame clones and lacks some. The sample shows 20,000 to 25,000 clones, 70% to 85% of them seen only once. With 5 bases clipped from V and 5 bases from J, the junction kept 7 bases outside the gene matches. Germline CDR1 SGHAT, CDR2 FQNNGV. CDR3 length: 14 residues. The sample was PBMCs, taken in a trial of ipilimumab plus nivolumab as post-transplant consolidation. The clonotype originates from a male donor with diffuse large B-cell lymphoma. The chain employs TRBV11-2 and TRBJ2-5; 8 bases agree with TRBD2. The CDR3 spells CASSLTGGGETQYF. DNA for the CDR3: TGTGCCAGCAGCCTTACTGGCGGGGGGGAGACCCAGTACTTC.